This TCR beta chain was retrieved from a study of post-analysis software for immune sequencing data. Unique molecular identifiers featured in each of the TCR beta cDNA libraries. Around 500,000 cDNA molecules were obtained per 1 to 10 million input T cells. TCRdb recomputed calls from the PCR reads with MiXCR, one row per CDR3 protein. The sample lists over 700,000 distinct CDR3 sequences; around 27% were seen once. Broader study findings: Among a few TRBV segments more frequent in patients than controls were TRBV5-6, TRBV5-1 and TRBV20-1. There was significantly lower normalized Chao1 diversity in multiple sclerosis patients than in controls.

This clonotype was observed many times. The antigen remains undetermined. This CDR3 is built from 14 residues. Germline lookup yields CDR1 SQVTM and CDR2 ANQGSEA. Unmatched junction bases numbered 7, after V lost 6 bases and J lost 3 bases. The chain links TRBV29-1 to TRBJ2-5, with 10 bases matching TRBD2. The receptor was isolated from a girl under 18 with multiple sclerosis. Specimen: blood. The CDR3, as DNA: TGCAGCGTCCTCGGACTAGCGGATAAAGAGACCCAGTACTTC. Translated, it gives CSVLGLADKETQYF.